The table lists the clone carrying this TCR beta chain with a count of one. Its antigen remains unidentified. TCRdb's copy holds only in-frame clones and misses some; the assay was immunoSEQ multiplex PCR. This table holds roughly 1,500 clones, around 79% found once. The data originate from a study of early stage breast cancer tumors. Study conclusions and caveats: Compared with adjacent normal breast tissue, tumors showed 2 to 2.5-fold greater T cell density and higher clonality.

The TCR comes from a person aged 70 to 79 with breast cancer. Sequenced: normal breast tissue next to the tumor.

CDR3 in amino acids: CASIQNRGAWGYTF. The CDR3 coding sequence is TGTGCCAGCATACAAAACAGGGGTGCATGGGGCTACACCTTC. The V call is TRBV28, the J call TRBJ1-2; the match to TRBD1 covers 7 bases. The length of the CDR3 is 14 residues. In germline, CDR1 is MDHEN, CDR2 SYDVKM. With V trimmed by 7 bases and J by 8 bases, 13 bases remained unmatched.